This T cell receptor beta chain stems from a study of cytomegalovirus exposure and HLA in healthy donors. Notes on the study in general: In a later analysis, a missense DCLRE1C variant was linked to TCR beta V- and J-gene trimming. Later work found that TCR association rates differed between HLA loci; DRB1 had the most and HLA-C the fewest.

The J segment lost 4 bases and the V segment lost 5 bases, leaving 7 bases of the junction unmatched. CDR1 is SGHVS, CDR2 FNYEAQ, per germline. The CDR3 sequence is 15 residues long. Primers included in the PCR were 60 Vbeta and 13 Jbeta primers. TCRdb's copy holds only in-frame clones and misses some; the assay was immunoSEQ multiplex PCR. The sample includes over 100,000 clones, approximately 74% of them seen just once. Worth noting for this clone: Antigen unknown.

This sequence originates from a man aged 40-49 years in good health and CMV-seropositive. This sequence joins TRBV7-6 and TRBJ1-1, with 10 bases fitting TRBD1. Source material: PBMCs. CDR3 in DNA: TGTGCCAGCAGCGGCCCGGGACAGGGGAGCACTGAAGCTTTCTTT. Protein sequence: CASSGPGQGSTEAFF. Based on the CDR3 plus reference TRBV7-6 and TRBJ1-1, the full variable domain is GAGVSQSPRYKVTKRGQDVALRCDPISGHVSLYWYRQALGQGPEFLTYFNYEAQQDKSGLPNDRFSAERPEGSISTLTIQRTEQRDSAMYRCASSGPGQGSTEAFFGQGTRLTVV.